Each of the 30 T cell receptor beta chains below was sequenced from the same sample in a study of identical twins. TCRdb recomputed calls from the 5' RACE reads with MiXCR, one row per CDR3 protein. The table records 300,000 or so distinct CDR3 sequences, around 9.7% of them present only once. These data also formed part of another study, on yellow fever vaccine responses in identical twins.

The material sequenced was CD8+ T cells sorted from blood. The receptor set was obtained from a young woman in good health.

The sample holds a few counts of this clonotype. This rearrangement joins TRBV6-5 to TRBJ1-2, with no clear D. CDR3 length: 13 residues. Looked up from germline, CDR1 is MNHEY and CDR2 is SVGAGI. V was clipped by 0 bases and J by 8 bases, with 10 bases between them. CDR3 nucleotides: TGTGCCAGCAGTTACTCCGGCAGCTCGGGCTACACCTTC. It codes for CASSYSGSSGYTF.

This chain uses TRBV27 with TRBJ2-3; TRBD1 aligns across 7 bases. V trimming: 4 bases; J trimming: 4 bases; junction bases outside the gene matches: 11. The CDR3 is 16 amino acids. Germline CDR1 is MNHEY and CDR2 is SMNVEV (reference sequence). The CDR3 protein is CASSSSTGSSADTQYF. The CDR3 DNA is TGTGCCAGCAGTTCCTCGACAGGGAGTAGCGCAGATACGCAGTATTTT.

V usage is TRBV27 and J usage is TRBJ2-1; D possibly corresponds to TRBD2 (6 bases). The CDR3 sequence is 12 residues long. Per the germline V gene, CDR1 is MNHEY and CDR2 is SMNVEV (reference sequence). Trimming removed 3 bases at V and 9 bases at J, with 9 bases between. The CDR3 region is CASSFTGGEQFF. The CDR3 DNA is TGTGCCAGCAGTTTTACCGGGGGTGAGCAGTTCTTC.

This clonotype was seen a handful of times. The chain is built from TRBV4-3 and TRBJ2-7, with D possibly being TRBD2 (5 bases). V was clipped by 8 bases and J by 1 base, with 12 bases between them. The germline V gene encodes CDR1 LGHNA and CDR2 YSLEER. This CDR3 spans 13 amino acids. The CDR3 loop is CASASSRSYEQYF. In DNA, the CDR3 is TGCGCCAGCGCGTCTAGCAGATCCTACGAGCAGTACTTC.

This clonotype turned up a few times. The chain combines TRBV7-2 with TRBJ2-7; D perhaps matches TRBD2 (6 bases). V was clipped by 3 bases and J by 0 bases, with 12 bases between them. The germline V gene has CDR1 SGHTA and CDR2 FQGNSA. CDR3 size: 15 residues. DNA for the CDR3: TGTGCCAGCAGCTTGGGGGGTCCCAGCTCCTACGAGCAGTACTTC. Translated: CASSLGGPSSYEQYF.

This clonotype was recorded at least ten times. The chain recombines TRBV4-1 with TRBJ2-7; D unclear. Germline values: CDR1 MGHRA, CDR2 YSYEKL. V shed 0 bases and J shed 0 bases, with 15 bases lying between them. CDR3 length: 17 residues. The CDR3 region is CASSQESSTSYSYEQYF. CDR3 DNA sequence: TGCGCCAGCAGCCAAGAATCATCCACCTCCTACTCCTACGAGCAGTACTTC.

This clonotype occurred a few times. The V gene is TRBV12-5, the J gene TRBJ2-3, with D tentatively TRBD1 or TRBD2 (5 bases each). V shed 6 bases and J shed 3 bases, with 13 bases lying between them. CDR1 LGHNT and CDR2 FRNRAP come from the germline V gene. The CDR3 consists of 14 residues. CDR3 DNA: TGTGCTAGTGGATACGGGACGTATACAGATACGCAGTATTTT. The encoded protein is CASGYGTYTDTQYF.

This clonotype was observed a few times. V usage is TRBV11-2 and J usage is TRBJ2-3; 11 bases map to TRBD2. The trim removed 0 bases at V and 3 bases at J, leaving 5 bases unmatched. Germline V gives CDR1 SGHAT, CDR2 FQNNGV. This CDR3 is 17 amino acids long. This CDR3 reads CASSLETSGKITDTQYF. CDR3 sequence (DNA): TGTGCCAGCAGCTTAGAGACTAGCGGGAAGATAACAGATACGCAGTATTTT.

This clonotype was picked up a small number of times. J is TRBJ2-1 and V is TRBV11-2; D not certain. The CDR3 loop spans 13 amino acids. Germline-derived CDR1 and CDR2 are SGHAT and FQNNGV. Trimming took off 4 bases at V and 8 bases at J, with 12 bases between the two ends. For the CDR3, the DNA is TGTGCCAGCAGCTACTTACCGTCCCATGAGCAGTTCTTC. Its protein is CASSYLPSHEQFF.

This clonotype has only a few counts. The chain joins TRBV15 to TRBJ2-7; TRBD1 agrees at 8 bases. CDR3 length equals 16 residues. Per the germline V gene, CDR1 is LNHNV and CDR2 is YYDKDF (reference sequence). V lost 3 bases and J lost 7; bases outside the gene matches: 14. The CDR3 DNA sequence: TGTGCCACCAGCAGGAGGACAGGGAATTTCCCTGGGGAGCAGTACTTC. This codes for CATSRRTGNFPGEQYF.

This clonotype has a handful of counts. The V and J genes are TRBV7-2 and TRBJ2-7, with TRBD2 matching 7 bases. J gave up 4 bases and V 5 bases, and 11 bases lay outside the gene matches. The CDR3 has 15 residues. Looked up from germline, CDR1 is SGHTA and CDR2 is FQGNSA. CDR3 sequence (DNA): TGTGCCAGCAGCCCCGGGCTAGCGGAGTTTTACGAGCAGTACTTC. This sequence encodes CASSPGLAEFYEQYF.

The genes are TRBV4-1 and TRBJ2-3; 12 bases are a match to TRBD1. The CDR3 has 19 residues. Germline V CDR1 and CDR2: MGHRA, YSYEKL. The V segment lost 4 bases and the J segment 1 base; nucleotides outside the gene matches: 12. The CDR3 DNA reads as TGCGCCAGCAGCCCCTTGCCGGGACAGGGGGCGCCGGGCACAGATACGCAGTATTTT. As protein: CASSPLPGQGAPGTDTQYF.

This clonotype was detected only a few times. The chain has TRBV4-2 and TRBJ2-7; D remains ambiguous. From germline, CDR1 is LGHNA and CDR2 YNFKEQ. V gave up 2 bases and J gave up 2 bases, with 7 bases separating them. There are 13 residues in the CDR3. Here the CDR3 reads CASSQLRAYEQYF. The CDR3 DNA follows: TGTGCCAGCAGCCAACTCAGAGCCTACGAGCAGTACTTC.

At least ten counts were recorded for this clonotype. For the CDR3, the DNA is TGCAGCGTTCATTCCGACATATGGCCGGACAGACTAACGAGGAATGAGCAGTTCTTC. Translation gives CSVHSDIWPDRLTRNEQFF. The V gene is TRBV29-1, the J gene TRBJ2-1; maybe TRBD1 (6 bases). V dropped 5 bases and J dropped 7 bases, with 33 bases sitting between them. CDR3 length equals 19 residues. Germline lookup yields CDR1 SQVTM and CDR2 ANQGSEA.

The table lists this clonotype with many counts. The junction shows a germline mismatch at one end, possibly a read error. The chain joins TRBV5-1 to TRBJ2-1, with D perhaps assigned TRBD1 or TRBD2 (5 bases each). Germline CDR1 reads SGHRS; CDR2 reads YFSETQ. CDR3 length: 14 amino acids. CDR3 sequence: CANSTTRGDVEQFF. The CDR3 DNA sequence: TGCGCCAACAGCACTACCAGAGGGGATGTTGAGCAGTTCTTC.

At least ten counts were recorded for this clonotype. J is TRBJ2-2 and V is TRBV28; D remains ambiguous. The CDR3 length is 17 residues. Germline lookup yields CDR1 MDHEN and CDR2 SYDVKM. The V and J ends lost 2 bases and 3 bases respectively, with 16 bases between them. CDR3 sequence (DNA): TGTGCCAGCAGTTTACTCCCTGTCTCCGGATACACCGGGGAGCTGTTTTTT. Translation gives CASSLLPVSGYTGELFF. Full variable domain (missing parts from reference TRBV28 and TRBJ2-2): DVKVTQSSRYLVKRTGEKVFLECVQDMDHENMFWYRQDPGLGLRLIYFSYDVKMKEKGDIPEGYSVSREKKERFSLILESASTNQTSMYLCASSLLPVSGYTGELFFGEGSRLTVL.

The CDR3 DNA sequence: TGCGCCAGCAGCCTAATGGGACAGCGCACAGATACGCAGTATTTT. It encodes CASSLMGQRTDTQYF. The chain joins TRBV5-1 to TRBJ2-3, with 7 bases lining up with TRBD1. Trimming at V came to 4 bases and at J to 1 base, leaving 6 bases not matched to a gene. Germline CDR1 reads SGHRS; CDR2 reads YFSETQ. CDR3 length: 15 amino acids.

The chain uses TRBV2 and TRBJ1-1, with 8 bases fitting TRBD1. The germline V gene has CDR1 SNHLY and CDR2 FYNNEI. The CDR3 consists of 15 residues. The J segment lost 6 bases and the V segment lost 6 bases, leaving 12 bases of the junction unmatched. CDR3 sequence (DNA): TGTGCCAGCAGCGCCAAGACAGGGGCCTCCTCTGAAGCTTTCTTT. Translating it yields CASSAKTGASSEAFF.

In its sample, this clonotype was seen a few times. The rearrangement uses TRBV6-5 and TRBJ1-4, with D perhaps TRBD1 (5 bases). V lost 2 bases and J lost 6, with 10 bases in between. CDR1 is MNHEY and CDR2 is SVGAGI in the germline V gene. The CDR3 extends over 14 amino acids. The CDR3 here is CASSYTGTDEKLFF. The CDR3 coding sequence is TGTGCCAGCAGTTACACCGGGACGGATGAAAAACTGTTTTTT.

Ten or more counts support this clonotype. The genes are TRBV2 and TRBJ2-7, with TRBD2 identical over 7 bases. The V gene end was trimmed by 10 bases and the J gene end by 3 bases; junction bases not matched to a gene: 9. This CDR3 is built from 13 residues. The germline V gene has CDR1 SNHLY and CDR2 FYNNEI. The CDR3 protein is CAIKGSSGYEQYF. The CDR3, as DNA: TGTGCCATCAAGGGGTCTAGCGGCTACGAGCAGTACTTC.

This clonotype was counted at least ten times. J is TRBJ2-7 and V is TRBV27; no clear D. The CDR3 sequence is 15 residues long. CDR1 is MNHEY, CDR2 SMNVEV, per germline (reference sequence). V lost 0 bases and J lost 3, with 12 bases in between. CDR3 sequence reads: CASSLSVPPYYEQYF. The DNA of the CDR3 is TGTGCCAGCAGTTTATCGGTCCCCCCGTACTACGAGCAGTACTTC.

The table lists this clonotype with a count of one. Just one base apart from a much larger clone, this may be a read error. CDR3 sequence: CASSGQAAETRYF. The CDR3, as DNA: TGTGCCAGCAGCGGACAGGCGGCGGAGACCCGGTACTTC. The chain combines TRBV12-3 or TRBV12-4 with TRBJ2-5; 7 bases agree with TRBD1. This CDR3 comprises 13 residues.

This CDR3 reads CASSSGWAGALETQYF. In DNA, the CDR3 is TGTGCCAGCAGTTCCGGGTGGGCGGGGGCCCTAGAGACCCAGTACTTC. V is TRBV12-3 or TRBV12-4 and J is TRBJ2-5, with D possibly TRBD2 on 7 matching bases. This CDR3 has 16 residues. The V and J ends lost 4 bases and 4 bases respectively, with 19 bases between them.

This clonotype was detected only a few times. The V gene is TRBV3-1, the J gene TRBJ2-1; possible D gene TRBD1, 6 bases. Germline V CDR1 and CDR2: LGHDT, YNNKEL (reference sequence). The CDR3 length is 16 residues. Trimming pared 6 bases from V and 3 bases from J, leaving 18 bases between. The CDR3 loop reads CASRNNRDTLYNEQFF. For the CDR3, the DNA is TGTGCCAGCAGAAACAACCGGGACACCCTCTACAATGAGCAGTTCTTC.

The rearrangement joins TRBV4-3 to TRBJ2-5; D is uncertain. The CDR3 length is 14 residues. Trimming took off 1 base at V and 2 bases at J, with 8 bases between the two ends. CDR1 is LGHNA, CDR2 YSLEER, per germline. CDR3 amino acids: CASSQGGRQETQYF. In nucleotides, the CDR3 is TGCGCCAGCAGCCAAGGCGGCAGACAAGAGACCCAGTACTTC.

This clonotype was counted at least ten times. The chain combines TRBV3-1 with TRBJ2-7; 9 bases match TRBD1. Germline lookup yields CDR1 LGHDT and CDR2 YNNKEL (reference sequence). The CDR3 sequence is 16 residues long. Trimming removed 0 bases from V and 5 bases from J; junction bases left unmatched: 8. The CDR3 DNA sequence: TGTGCCAGCAGCCAAGATTGGGGGACAGGGTACGACGAGCAGTACTTC. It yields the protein CASSQDWGTGYDEQYF.

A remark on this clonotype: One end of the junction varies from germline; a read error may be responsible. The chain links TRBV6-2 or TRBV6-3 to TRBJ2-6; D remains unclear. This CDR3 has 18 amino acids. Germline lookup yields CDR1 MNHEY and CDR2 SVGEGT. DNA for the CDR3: TGTGACAGCAGTTACCCGATCAGTACCTCCGGGGGGGCCAACGTCCTGACTTTC. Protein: CDSSYPISTSGGANVLTF.

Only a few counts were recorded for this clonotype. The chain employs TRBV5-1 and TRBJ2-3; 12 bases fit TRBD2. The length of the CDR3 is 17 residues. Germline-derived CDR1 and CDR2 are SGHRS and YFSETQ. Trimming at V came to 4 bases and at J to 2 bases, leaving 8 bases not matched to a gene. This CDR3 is CASSVRTSGEVTDTQYF. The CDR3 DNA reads TGCGCCAGCAGCGTCCGGACTAGCGGGGAGGTCACAGATACGCAGTATTTT. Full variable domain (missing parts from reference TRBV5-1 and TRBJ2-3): KAGVTQTPRYLIKTRGQQVTLSCSPISGHRSVSWYQQTPGQGLQFLFEYFSETQRNKGNFPGRFSGRQFSNSRSEMNVSTLELGDSALYLCASSVRTSGEVTDTQYFGPGTRLTVL.

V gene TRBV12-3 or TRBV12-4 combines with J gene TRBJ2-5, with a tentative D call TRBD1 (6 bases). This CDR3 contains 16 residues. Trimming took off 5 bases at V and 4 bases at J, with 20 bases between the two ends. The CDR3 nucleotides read TGTGCCAGCAGTCCCACCCAGACAGGATTTATAGAGACCCAGTACTTC. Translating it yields CASSPTQTGFIETQYF.

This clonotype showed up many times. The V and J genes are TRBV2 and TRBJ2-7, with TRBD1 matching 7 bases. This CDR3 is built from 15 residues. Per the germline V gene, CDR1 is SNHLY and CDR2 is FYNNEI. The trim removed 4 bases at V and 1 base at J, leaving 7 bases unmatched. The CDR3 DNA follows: TGTGCCAGCAGTGCCGGGACAGAAATTTCCTACGAGCAGTACTTC. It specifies CASSAGTEISYEQYF.